This T cell receptor beta chain originates from a study of T cell responses to AZD1222 COVID-19 vaccine. Study summary: Second-dose timings of about 4 or about 12 weeks were pooled.

In germline, CDR1 is SGHNT, CDR2 YENEEA. The CDR3 totals 14 residues. V was clipped by 1 base and J by 1 base, with 7 bases between them. The data were produced by immunoSEQ multiplex PCR, yet TCRdb's version contains in-frame clones alone and is incomplete. The sample includes over 95,000 clones, approximately 93% of them seen just once. Specimen: peripheral blood, collected on day 0 of AZD1222 vaccination. This chain uses TRBV11-3 with TRBJ1-1; no firm D call. The receptor was isolated from an adult in good health. This CDR3 reads CASSLGRSNTEAFF. In DNA, the CDR3 is TGTGCCAGCAGCTTAGGGAGGTCGAACACTGAAGCTTTCTTT.